The present T cell receptor (beta chain) was sequenced within a study of shared clonotypes between healthy human individuals. From germline, CDR1 is SGHRS and CDR2 YFSETQ. Trimming removed 0 bases from V and 7 bases from J, with 10 bases in between. The CDR3 is 14 residues long. Around 220 ng DNA, about 33,000 T cell genomes, went into each sorted-subset replicate PCR. Measured with immunoSEQ multiplex PCR; TCRdb has only the in-frame clones, and not every one. The repertoire holds fewer than 3 million clones, with 92% as singletons. The specimen sequenced was naive CD4+ T cells from PBMCs. This sample's subset: CD45RA+ positively selected. The origin of this receptor is a man younger than 35 in good health. Some clones in this sample may be carry-over from other donors' samples. The V and J genes are TRBV5-1 and TRBJ1-4, with D hard to call. The CDR3 coding sequence is TGCGCCAGCAGCTTGGTGGCGGCTGGTGAAAAACTGTTTTTT. This gives the protein CASSLVAAGEKLFF. Full variable domain (missing parts from reference TRBV5-1 and TRBJ1-4): KAGVTQTPRYLIKTRGQQVTLSCSPISGHRSVSWYQQTPGQGLQFLFEYFSETQRNKGNFPGRFSGRQFSNSRSEMNVSTLELGDSALYLCASSLVAAGEKLFFGSGTQLSVL.